The sequence of this T cell receptor beta chain was determined in a study of cytomegalovirus exposure and HLA in healthy donors. Study overall: According to later analysis, the same platform produced the roughly 120 validation and over 600 first-cohort repertoires. Overall study findings and caveats: Specific recognition of CMV antigens was confirmed in vitro for a few chains (all CMV-associated).

The validation cohort, a group of 130 or so subjects, included the donors and was separate from the roughly 700-subject first cohort. Germline CDR1 GTSNPN, CDR2 SVGIG (reference sequence). V gave up 4 bases and J gave up 2 bases, with 15 bases separating them. The CDR3 totals 15 residues. As to this clone: Its specificity is unknown.

TCRdb's table, derived via immunoSEQ multiplex PCR, lists solely in-frame clones and lacks some. The sample gives roughly 82,000 clones, 93% of which show up once; 0.55% to 0.8% is in the top ten. V gene TRBV30 combines with J gene TRBJ2-1; a weak D match, TRBD1 (6 bases). This TCR was recovered from a man between 18 and 29 years old in good health and CMV-seronegative. Source material: PBMCs. The DNA for the CDR3 is TGTGCCTGGACCCGGGACAACCCTACCTACAATGAGCAGTTCTTC. Its protein product is CAWTRDNPTYNEQFF.